A single sample is the source of the 31 T cell receptor beta chains below, sequenced in a study of blood T cell repertoires in COVID-19 (dated by TCRdb to the early 2020s). Libraries were prepared through the immunoSEQ multiplex PCR assay. Entries here come from immuneACCESS through TCRdb and include only in-frame sequences with V and J called. Some clones fail to appear in such tables; in the studies checked, an unresolved V gene covers under half of the shortfall, and the cause of the remainder is unknown. The sample table lists approximately 160,000 clones, 70% to 90% of them with a count of one. The top ten hold 9.5% to 13% of the sample. What was sequenced was peripheral blood. The origin of the receptors is a human donor in a cohort sampled during active COVID-19.

This clone was seen just once. V gene TRBV18 combines with J gene TRBJ2-7, with D maybe TRBD2 (6 bases). The germline V gene has CDR1 KGHSH and CDR2 LQKENI. The V end lost 3 bases, the J end lost 4 bases, and 10 bases lay between the germline ends. This CDR3 spans 13 amino acids. Written as DNA, the CDR3 is TGTGCCAGCTCACCCAACGGGGGTTACGAGCAGTACTTC. It is translated as CASSPNGGYEQYF.

The chain links TRBV5-5 to TRBJ2-3; D is possibly TRBD2 (6 bases). V lost 3 bases and J lost 2, with 13 bases in between. The CDR3 is 15 residues long. CDR1 is SGHKS, CDR2 YYEKEE, per germline (reference sequence). CDR3 sequence reads: CASSWTGVSTDTQYF. In DNA form, the CDR3 reads TGTGCCAGCAGCTGGACGGGGGTGTCCACAGATACGCAGTATTTT.

V is TRBV4-3 and J is TRBJ2-4; D call uncertain. Trimming left V 1 base short and J 0 bases short, with 7 bases between. The length of the CDR3 is 15 residues. Germline V gene sequence: CDR1 LGHNA, CDR2 YSLEER. The CDR3 is CASSQGGLAKNIQYF. CDR3 DNA: TGCGCCAGCAGCCAAGGCGGTCTAGCCAAAAACATTCAGTACTTC.

The chain carries TRBV9 and TRBJ2-1; D perhaps matches TRBD2 (6 bases). This CDR3 has 15 amino acids. V was trimmed by 0 bases and J by 8 bases, leaving 15 bases between them. CDR1 and CDR2 (germline): SGDLS, YYNGEE. CDR3 residues: CASSVAPTSSYEQFF. CDR3 nucleotides: TGTGCCAGCAGCGTAGCGCCGACTAGTTCGTATGAGCAGTTCTTC.

The chain has TRBV10-3 and TRBJ2-7; 9 bases line up with TRBD1. The CDR3 runs 15 residues. The J segment lost 1 base and the V segment lost 6 bases, leaving 7 bases of the junction unmatched. CDR1 is ENHRY, CDR2 SYGVKD, per germline. This CDR3 reads CAIRADRGESYEQYF. CDR3 nucleotide sequence: TGTGCCATCAGGGCGGACAGGGGCGAATCCTACGAGCAGTACTTC.

The chain employs TRBV20-1 and TRBJ2-3; D is unclear. Trimming removed 2 bases at V and 2 bases at J, with 2 bases between. Per germline, CDR1 DFQATT and CDR2 SNEGSKA (reference sequence). This CDR3 spans 11 amino acids. The CDR3 sequence is CSARYTDTQYF. The CDR3 region has the DNA TGCAGTGCTAGATACACAGATACGCAGTATTTT.

The rearrangement links TRBV12-3 or TRBV12-4 to TRBJ2-3; maybe TRBD2 (5 bases). The CDR3 runs to 12 residues. Trimming removed 7 bases from V and 2 bases from J, with 7 bases in between. Written as DNA, the CDR3 is TGTGCCAGCAACCTAGCCACAGATACGCAGTATTTT. Protein sequence: CASNLATDTQYF.

CDR3 nucleotide sequence: TGTGCCAGCAGTGATGAAAAATCCGGGGCCAGGGGTGGCTACACCTTC. It codes for CASSDEKSGARGGYTF. The chain employs TRBV25-1 and TRBJ1-2; D possibly corresponds to TRBD1 (6 bases). From germline, CDR1 is MGHDK and CDR2 SYGVNS. CDR3 length equals 16 residues. V was pared by 3 bases and J by 7 bases, with 21 bases between.

CDR3 coding DNA: TGTGCCAGCAGTTCTAGACTAGCGGGAGGTTCCTACAATGAGCAGTTCTTC. Amino acid sequence: CASSSRLAGGSYNEQFF. The J gene is TRBJ2-1, the V gene TRBV27; 13 bases map to TRBD2. Germline values: CDR1 MNHEY, CDR2 SMNVEV (reference sequence). There are 17 residues in the CDR3. V gave up 4 bases and J gave up 1 base; unmatched junction bases: 4.

This clone came up once. The J gene is TRBJ1-1, the V gene TRBV28, with D possibly being TRBD1 (5 bases). Trimming pared 5 bases from V and 5 bases from J, leaving 12 bases between. Germline loops: CDR1 MDHEN, CDR2 SYDVKM. CDR3 length: 13 residues. The CDR3 DNA is TGTGCCAGCAGTATTCAGGGTAGGACTGAAGCTTTCTTT. Protein product: CASSIQGRTEAFF.

CDR3 bases: TGTGCCAGTAGTACCACAGGGGGGCAATATAGCAATCAGCCCCAGCATTTT. Protein: CASSTTGGQYSNQPQHF. The genes are TRBV19 and TRBJ1-5; 8 nucleotides agree with TRBD1. Trimming took 4 bases from V and 0 from J; bases not matched to a gene: 8. The CDR3 consists of 17 residues. Germline assignment: CDR1 LNHDA and CDR2 SQIVND (reference sequence).

CDR3 in DNA: TGTGCCACCCTTCCTCAAGGGGCGAGCTCCTACGAGCAGTACTTC. It codes for CATLPQGASSYEQYF. The chain has TRBV28 and TRBJ2-7; D might be TRBD1 (5 bases). Germline assignment: CDR1 MDHEN and CDR2 SYDVKM. Trimming took 10 bases from V and 0 from J, leaving 19 bases between them. The CDR3 totals 15 residues.

The chain joins TRBV2 to TRBJ1-1; TRBD1 is a possible D gene (6 bases). The V and J ends lost 11 bases and 1 base respectively, with 17 bases between them. Germline CDR1 reads SNHLY; CDR2 reads FYNNEI. The CDR3 has 14 residues. The CDR3 is CAAPGRGPNTEAFF. CDR3 DNA: TGTGCCGCTCCCGGGCGGGGGCCGAACACTGAAGCTTTCTTT.

This chain uses TRBV28 with TRBJ2-5, with 9 nucleotides matching TRBD2. The length of the CDR3 is 14 residues. V lost 5 bases, J lost 2 bases, and 3 bases stayed unmatched. Germline-derived CDR1 and CDR2 are MDHEN and SYDVKM. CDR3 sequence: CASSATSGQETQYF. CDR3 DNA: TGTGCCAGCAGTGCGACTAGCGGACAAGAGACCCAGTACTTC.

V usage is TRBV30 and J usage is TRBJ2-3; D gene uncertain. V was clipped by 3 bases and J by 1 base, with 11 bases between them. CDR1 is GTSNPN, CDR2 SVGIG, per germline (reference sequence). The CDR3 has 14 amino acids. CDR3 residues: CAWSRDLGTDTQYF. In nucleotides, the CDR3 is TGTGCCTGGAGCCGAGACTTGGGCACAGATACGCAGTATTTT.

The count of this clone is one. Relative to the germline gene, one junction end is altered; a read error may explain this. The genes are TRBV9 and TRBJ2-5, with D maybe TRBD2 (6 bases). The CDR3 has 17 residues. The germline CDR1 and CDR2 sequences are SGDLS and YYNGEE. This CDR3 is CASSVVRTGTLGESQYF. The CDR3 bases are TGTGCCAGCAGCGTAGTCCGGACCGGGACTCTTGGGGAGAGCCAGTACTTC.

This clone was observed a few times. The junction departs from germline at one end; a sequencing error may be responsible. The rearrangement uses TRBV6-1 and TRBJ1-6; 8 bases fit TRBD1. The germline V gene has CDR1 MNHNS and CDR2 SASEGT. This CDR3 comprises 20 residues. CDR3 sequence: CASREGTGFIATPDNSPLHF. As DNA, the CDR3 is TGTGCCAGCAGGGAAGGGACAGGTTTTATCGCTACCCCGGATAATTCACCCCTCCACTTT.

The chain employs TRBV29-1 and TRBJ2-3; unclear D gene. The CDR3 is made up of 15 amino acids. Trimming shortened V by 0 bases and J by 0 bases, and 10 bases separated the two germline ends. CDR1 is SQVTM and CDR2 is ANQGSEA in the germline V gene. The DNA for the CDR3 is TGCAGCGTTGAAGACTACGGAGCCAGCACAGATACGCAGTATTTT. Its translation: CSVEDYGASTDTQYF.

The V call is TRBV5-1, the J call TRBJ2-3, with 7 bases aligning to TRBD2. The CDR3 totals 16 residues. V shed 1 base, J shed 2 bases, and the junction held 7 bases outside the gene matches. The germline gives CDR1 SGHRS, CDR2 YFSETQ. The CDR3 region has the DNA TGCGCCAGCAGCTTGCGGGGGGTTGGGCCCACAGATACGCAGTATTTT. Encoded protein: CASSLRGVGPTDTQYF.

This chain connects TRBV5-5 to TRBJ2-3; 8 nucleotides line up with TRBD2. The germline CDR1 and CDR2 sequences are SGHKS and YYEKEE (reference sequence). The CDR3 runs 18 residues. V was clipped by 8 bases and J by 1 base; unmatched bases: 18. In DNA, the CDR3 is TGTGCCAGTCTCCACCGGGAGGGATTCATGAGGGGCACAGATACGCAGTATTTT. It codes for CASLHREGFMRGTDTQYF.

The chain employs TRBV5-5 and TRBJ1-1; weak D call: TRBD1 (5 bases). This CDR3 contains 13 residues. V was clipped by 6 bases and J by 3 bases, with 12 bases between them. CDR1 is SGHKS and CDR2 is YYEKEE in the germline V gene (reference sequence). The CDR3 is CASTRGLDTEAFF. CDR3 DNA: TGTGCCAGCACAAGGGGACTGGACACTGAAGCTTTCTTT.

In this sample, this clone turned up once. V usage is TRBV7-6 and J usage is TRBJ2-6; D is perhaps TRBD2 (6 bases). The CDR3 has 17 amino acids. The germline V and J ends were trimmed by 5 bases and 2 bases, with 16 bases remaining between them. CDR1 SGHVS and CDR2 FNYEAQ come from the germline V gene. The CDR3 reads CASSPRRVSAGANVLTF. The CDR3 DNA reads as TGTGCCAGCAGCCCGAGGAGGGTATCTGCTGGGGCCAACGTCCTGACTTTC.

This chain uses TRBV11-2 with TRBJ1-1; TRBD1 matches at 8 bases. This CDR3 is 14 amino acids long. Unmatched junction bases numbered 5, after V lost 5 bases and J lost 3 bases. Germline assignment: CDR1 SGHAT and CDR2 FQNNGV. CDR3 coding DNA: TGTGCCAGCAGCCGGGACAGGCTACACACTGAAGCTTTCTTT. Its protein product is CASSRDRLHTEAFF.

This rearrangement joins TRBV6-2 or TRBV6-3 to TRBJ2-1; 13 positions match TRBD2. Germline CDR1 is MNHEY and CDR2 is SVGEGT. CDR3 size: 13 residues. V shed 4 bases, J shed 12 bases, and the junction held 3 bases outside the gene matches. Here the CDR3 DNA reads TGTGCCAGCAGTTTAACTAGCGGGAGGGGGCAGTTCTTC. Encoded protein: CASSLTSGRGQFF.

The rearrangement links TRBV10-1 to TRBJ2-1; D is unclear. The V end was cut by 3 bases, the J end by 7 bases, with 10 bases between. The germline V gene has CDR1 WNHNN and CDR2 SYGVQD (reference sequence). The CDR3 consists of 13 residues. CDR3 sequence reads: CASSDQRRNEQFF. CDR3 DNA sequence: TGCGCCAGCAGTGACCAACGGAGAAATGAGCAGTTCTTC.

V usage is TRBV7-9 and J usage is TRBJ2-6; D is perhaps TRBD2 (6 bases). Trimming pared 5 bases from V and 0 bases from J, leaving 20 bases between. Germline V CDR1 and CDR2: SEHNR, FQNEAQ (reference sequence). This CDR3 region has 19 residues. CDR3 in amino acids: CASSQPIIAASSGANVLTF. CDR3 in DNA: TGTGCCAGCAGCCAACCAATTATAGCGGCCAGCTCTGGGGCCAACGTCCTGACTTTC.

The chain joins TRBV24-1 to TRBJ2-1; TRBD1 might be the D (5 bases). This CDR3 contains 15 residues. V dropped 1 base and J dropped 4 bases, with 10 bases sitting between them. Germline V CDR1 and CDR2: KGHDR, SFDVKD. The CDR3 reads CATSDLGVSYNEQFF. CDR3 in DNA: TGTGCCACCAGTGATTTAGGGGTTTCTTACAATGAGCAGTTCTTC.

The chain joins TRBV7-2 to TRBJ2-7; weak D call: TRBD2 (5 bases). CDR3 length: 13 residues. Germline V gene sequence: CDR1 SGHTA, CDR2 FQGNSA. V was clipped by 5 bases and J by 4 bases, with 12 bases between them. The CDR3: CASSVHTRYEQYF. The CDR3 DNA follows: TGTGCCAGCAGCGTACACACTAGATACGAGCAGTACTTC. Full variable domain (remainder filled in from reference TRBV7-2 and TRBJ2-7): GAGVSQSPSNKVTEKGKDVELRCDPISGHTALYWYRQSLGQGLEFLIYFQGNSAPDKSGLPSDRFSAERTGGSVSTLTIQRTQQEDSAVYLCASSVHTRYEQYFGPGTRLTVT.

V usage is TRBV12-3 or TRBV12-4 and J usage is TRBJ2-7; D gene ambiguous. V lost 4 bases and J 2 bases, leaving 9 bases between the germline ends. The CDR3 spans 13 residues. The CDR3 here is CASSWSRAYEQYF. For the CDR3, the DNA is TGTGCCAGCAGTTGGAGTAGAGCCTACGAGCAGTACTTC.

As for this clone: One end of the junction does not line up with germline, which may come from a read error. The CDR3 DNA follows: TGTGCTAGCAGCCGAGCGGGGGGCATCGCAGATACGCAGTATTTT. Its translation: CASSRAGGIADTQYF. The chain combines TRBV7-7 with TRBJ2-3; TRBD2 agrees at 9 bases. CDR1 and CDR2 from the germline V gene are SSHAT and FNYEAQ (reference sequence). The CDR3 contains 15 residues. Variable domain in full (rest from reference TRBV7-7 and TRBJ2-3): GAGVSQSPRYKVTKRGQDVTLRCDPISSHATLYWYQQALGQGPEFLTYFNYEAQPDKSGLPSDRFSAERPEGSISTLTIQRTEQRDSAMYRCASSRAGGIADTQYFGPGTRLTVL.

CDR3 in DNA: TGTGCCAGCAGCTTAAAGGGCAACTTAGCGGGAGGTTACACCGGGGAGCTGTTTTTT. Translating it yields CASSLKGNLAGGYTGELFF. The chain couples TRBV7-3 to TRBJ2-2; 10 bases match TRBD2. The CDR3 is 19 residues long. The J segment lost 3 bases and the V segment lost 1 base, leaving 11 bases of the junction unmatched. Germline V CDR1 and CDR2: SGHTA, FQGTGA.